This entry lists 23 T cell receptor beta chains sequenced from one sample in a study of T-cell memory formation after mild COVID-19. TCRdb independently ran MiXCR on the 5' RACE reads; one entry per CDR3 protein. The sample consists of roughly 350,000 distinct CDR3 sequences, around 28% of them appearing once. What was sequenced was PBMCs or a T cell subset sorted from them (not recorded which). These receptors originate from an adult woman who had mild COVID-19 (a few samples of this study predate the infection). Cell type and time point are not known.

The chain has TRBV3-1 and TRBJ2-7; D tentatively fits TRBD1 or TRBD2 (5 bases each). This CDR3 is 13 amino acids long. V lost 5 bases to trimming and J lost 0 bases, with 8 bases between them. Germline CDR1 and CDR2: LGHDT and YNNKEL (reference sequence). This CDR3 reads CASSRDVSYEQYF. The CDR3 region has the DNA TGTGCCAGCAGCAGGGACGTCTCCTACGAGCAGTACTTC.

This chain joins TRBV20-1 and TRBJ2-1; weak D call: TRBD1 (6 bases). V was pared by 0 bases and J by 7 bases, with 13 bases between. The CDR3 spans 14 residues. Germline values: CDR1 DFQATT, CDR2 SNEGSKA (reference sequence). The CDR3 loop reads CSARDEVRGNEQFF. In DNA form, the CDR3 reads TGCAGTGCTAGAGATGAGGTCAGGGGTAATGAGCAGTTCTTC.

This clonotype was recorded a few times. CDR3 sequence reads: CATSDRTSGGSYNEQFF. CDR3 nucleotide sequence: TGTGCCACCAGTGACCGAACTAGCGGAGGCTCCTACAATGAGCAGTTCTTC. The V call is TRBV24-1, the J call TRBJ2-1; 8 bases are a match to TRBD2. This CDR3 spans 17 amino acids. CDR1 is KGHDR and CDR2 is SFDVKD in the germline V gene. The V gene end was trimmed by 4 bases and the J gene end by 0 bases; junction bases not matched to a gene: 7.

This clonotype was detected ten times or more. This rearrangement joins TRBV12-3 or TRBV12-4 to TRBJ1-5; 10 nucleotides match TRBD1. J was trimmed by 6 bases and V by 6 bases; bases with no gene match: 8. CDR3 size: 15 residues. The CDR3 spells CASRAGQGEGQPQHF. The CDR3 DNA is TGTGCCAGCAGGGCTGGACAGGGGGAGGGTCAGCCCCAGCATTTT.

The J gene is TRBJ2-7, the V gene TRBV4-3, with 11 positions matching TRBD2. V lost 0 bases and J lost 4; bases outside the gene matches: 5. The CDR3 extends over 16 amino acids. The germline CDR1 and CDR2 sequences are LGHNA and YSLEER. In DNA form, the CDR3 reads TGCGCCAGCAGCCAAGACGAACTAGCGGGAGTGTACGAGCAGTACTTC. Its translation: CASSQDELAGVYEQYF.

The V gene is TRBV20-1, the J gene TRBJ2-1; D gene uncertain. Germline lookup yields CDR1 DFQATT and CDR2 SNEGSKA (reference sequence). V dropped 0 bases and J dropped 7 bases, with 10 bases sitting between them. CDR3 size: 13 residues. The CDR3 DNA reads as TGCAGTGCTAGAGATAGGGTTGCAAATGAGCAGTTCTTC. This translates into CSARDRVANEQFF.

The genes are TRBV6-4 and TRBJ1-1; D call uncertain. CDR3 size: 14 residues. Per the germline V gene, CDR1 is MRHNA and CDR2 is SNTAGT. V was shortened by 6 bases and J by 5 bases, with 16 bases between the two germline ends. CDR3 amino acids: CASREDGFRTEAFF. In DNA form, the CDR3 reads TGTGCCAGCAGAGAGGACGGGTTTAGGACTGAAGCTTTCTTT.

The rearrangement joins TRBV4-3 to TRBJ2-7; TRBD1 agrees at 9 bases. Trimming took 8 bases from V and 5 from J; bases not matched to a gene: 16. The CDR3 sequence is 16 residues long. CDR1 LGHNA and CDR2 YSLEER come from the germline V gene. For the CDR3, the DNA is TGCGCCAGCGCTTCAACGACTTCGGGACAGGGAGACGAGCAGTACTTC. Translating it yields CASASTTSGQGDEQYF.

The V and J genes are TRBV4-2 and TRBJ2-1, with a weak D call TRBD2 (7 bases). Germline assignment: CDR1 LGHNA and CDR2 YNFKEQ. The CDR3 length is 16 residues. The V and J ends lost 1 base and 2 bases respectively, with 12 bases between them. CDR3 region: CASSQAGGAPYNEQFF. Written as DNA, the CDR3 is TGTGCCAGCAGCCAAGCTGGGGGGGCCCCCTACAATGAGCAGTTCTTC.

This clonotype occurred a few times. This chain connects TRBV11-2 to TRBJ1-2; D is unclear. The CDR3 is 15 amino acids. From germline, CDR1 is SGHAT and CDR2 FQNNGV. V gave up 0 bases and J gave up 0 bases, with 8 bases separating them. CDR3 nucleotide sequence: TGTGCCAGCAGCTTAGAGGGGTCCGCTAACTATGGCTACACCTTC. Protein product: CASSLEGSANYGYTF.

The V and J genes are TRBV20-1 and TRBJ2-5, with TRBD1 matching over 11 bases. In germline, CDR1 is DFQATT, CDR2 SNEGSKA (reference sequence). The CDR3 length is 15 residues. J was trimmed by 5 bases and V by 5 bases; bases with no gene match: 10. CDR3 bases: TGCAGTGCTTACCGGGACAGGGGGTTTCAGGAGACCCAGTACTTC. Protein sequence: CSAYRDRGFQETQYF.

This clonotype appeared a few times. The V call is TRBV12-3 or TRBV12-4, the J call TRBJ2-1; 13 nucleotides agree with TRBD2. The CDR3 is 15 residues long. The junction had 10 bases not matched to a gene; V was cut back by 7 bases and J by 10 bases. In DNA, the CDR3 is TGTGCCAGCACCCAGGGACTAGCGGGGCAAAGGGAGCAGTTCTTC. Protein: CASTQGLAGQREQFF.

This clonotype was counted a few times. V and J are TRBV9 and TRBJ2-4, with D perhaps TRBD1 (5 bases). CDR3 length equals 14 residues. V lost 0 bases, J lost 7 bases, and 11 bases lay in between. Germline values: CDR1 SGDLS, CDR2 YYNGEE. The chain's CDR3 is CASSVAVKGNIQYF. DNA of the CDR3: TGTGCCAGCAGCGTAGCAGTCAAGGGGAACATTCAGTACTTC.

The chain links TRBV7-9 to TRBJ2-7, with a weak D call TRBD2 (7 bases). Looked up from germline, CDR1 is SEHNR and CDR2 is FQNEAQ (reference sequence). The CDR3 contains 15 residues. V lost 8 bases, J lost 0 bases, and 17 bases lay in between. The CDR3 region is CASRLGGAFSYEQYF. The CDR3 nucleotides read TGTGCCAGCCGACTGGGGGGGGCCTTCTCCTACGAGCAGTACTTC. The full variable domain, rest sourced from reference TRBV7-9 and TRBJ2-7, is DTGVSQNPRHKITKRGQNVTFRCDPISEHNRLYWYRQTLGQGPEFLTYFQNEAQLEKSRLLSDRFSAERPKGSFSTLEIQRTEQGDSAMYLCASRLGGAFSYEQYFGPGTRLTVT.

This clonotype has more than one count but fewer than ten. The CDR3 DNA reads as TGTGCCAGCAGGACCCCGGGACAGGGATTCGAGCAGTACTTC. Amino acid sequence: CASRTPGQGFEQYF. J is TRBJ2-7 and V is TRBV25-1; 9 bases align to TRBD1. V was clipped by 6 bases and J by 6 bases; unmatched bases: 9. Germline V gene lookup returns CDR1 MGHDK and CDR2 SYGVNS. CDR3 length: 14 residues.

V and J are TRBV3-1 and TRBJ2-3; D remains ambiguous. Trimming removed 4 bases at V and 1 base at J, with 15 bases between. The CDR3 is 16 residues long. Germline CDR1 reads LGHDT; CDR2 reads YNNKEL (reference sequence). CDR3 sequence: CASSPIGPGGTDTQYF. The CDR3 bases are TGTGCCAGCAGCCCGATCGGCCCGGGCGGCACAGATACGCAGTATTTT.

This clonotype was seen only a few times. The J gene is TRBJ1-6, the V gene TRBV6-5; TRBD1 matches 7 bases. Germline V gives CDR1 MNHEY, CDR2 SVGAGI. There are 15 residues in the CDR3. V dropped 6 bases and J dropped 7; count of bases not matched to a gene: 9. The CDR3 spells CASRSTGTANSPLHF. CDR3 sequence (DNA): TGTGCCAGCAGATCCACCGGGACAGCCAATTCACCCCTCCACTTT.

V and J are TRBV7-9 and TRBJ2-3, with D unclear. The CDR3 has 15 amino acids. Per germline, CDR1 SEHNR and CDR2 FQNEAQ (reference sequence). V lost 1 base and J lost 2, with 10 bases in between. CDR3 in DNA: TGTGCCAGCAGCTTAGGGGGTAACCCCACAGATACGCAGTATTTT. Translating it yields CASSLGGNPTDTQYF.

The chain has TRBV6-2 or TRBV6-3 and TRBJ1-1; D uncertain. The germline V gene encodes CDR1 MNHEY and CDR2 SVGEGT. The CDR3 consists of 14 residues. The germline V and J ends were trimmed by 0 bases and 7 bases, with 12 bases remaining between them. CDR3 region: CASSYSQRWIEAFF. CDR3 DNA sequence: TGTGCCAGCAGTTACTCACAACGATGGATTGAAGCTTTCTTT.

The gene calls are TRBV20-1 and TRBJ2-1, with D possibly being TRBD2 (6 bases). This CDR3 comprises 14 residues. From germline, CDR1 is DFQATT and CDR2 SNEGSKA (reference sequence). V was pared by 5 bases and J by 8 bases, with 19 bases between. Written as DNA, the CDR3 is TGCAGTGCTCCTCCGGACTACTCGAGGGATGAGCAGTTCTTC. This gives the protein CSAPPDYSRDEQFF.

Regarding this clonotype: Compared with germline, one end of the junction differs, possibly owing to a read error. This chain connects TRBV25-1 to TRBJ2-7; TRBD1 matches 11 bases. CDR1 and CDR2 (germline): MGHDK, SYGVNS. The CDR3 has 16 residues. Written as DNA, the CDR3 is TGTGCCCGCAGTGAGGGGGACAGGGGGAGCCCCTACGAGCAGTACTTC. It translates to CARSEGDRGSPYEQYF.

This clonotype has a handful of counts. The gene calls are TRBV7-2 and TRBJ2-4, with D possibly TRBD2 on 6 matching bases. CDR1 is SGHTA, CDR2 FQGNSA, per germline. CDR3 size: 16 residues. V lost 1 base and J 1 base, leaving 11 bases between the germline ends. The CDR3 here is CASSLDLGGAKNIQYF. In nucleotides, the CDR3 is TGTGCCAGCAGCTTAGATTTAGGAGGGGCCAAAAACATTCAGTACTTC. The full variable domain, in which reference TRBV7-2 and TRBJ2-4 provide the parts outside the CDR3, is GAGVSQSPSNKVTEKGKDVELRCDPISGHTALYWYRQSLGQGLEFLIYFQGNSAPDKSGLPSDRFSAERTGGSVSTLTIQRTQQEDSAVYLCASSLDLGGAKNIQYFGAGTRLSVL.

This clonotype was picked up a small number of times. The genes are TRBV4-2 and TRBJ1-2, with 7 bases aligning to TRBD1. This CDR3 has 19 amino acids. J gave up 4 bases and V 0 bases, and 17 bases lay outside the gene matches. Germline V gene data show CDR1 as LGHNA and CDR2 as YNFKEQ. CDR3 amino acids: CASSQDLRLRGRRVYGYTF. CDR3 DNA sequence: TGTGCCAGCAGCCAAGATTTAAGATTGAGGGGGCGACGGGTCTATGGCTACACCTTC.